These 29 T cell receptor beta chains came from one sample sequenced in a study of blood T cell repertoires in COVID-19. The data were produced by immunoSEQ multiplex PCR, yet TCRdb's version contains in-frame clones alone and is incomplete. The sample lists 350,000 to 500,000 clones, around 90% seen once, with roughly 0.76% in the top ten. What was sequenced was peripheral blood. The receptors originated from a man between 18 and 29 years old with COVID-19, enrolled during active disease.

The V gene is TRBV20-1, the J gene TRBJ2-7; 7 bases are shared with TRBD1. From germline, CDR1 is DFQATT and CDR2 SNEGSKA (reference sequence). The ends lost 2 bases at V and 11 bases at J; junction bases unmatched: 6. The length of the CDR3 is 11 residues. CDR3 protein: CSARRQGEKYF. CDR3 bases: TGCAGTGCTAGAAGACAGGGTGAGAAGTACTTC.

This sequence joins TRBV5-5 and TRBJ2-7; possible D gene TRBD2, 5 bases. CDR1 SGHKS and CDR2 YYEKEE come from the germline V gene (reference sequence). Between the trimmed V and J ends, which lost 4 bases and 6 bases, there was a span of 14 bases. CDR3 size: 13 residues. This chain's CDR3 is CASSNGPRGEQYF. The CDR3, as DNA: TGTGCCAGCAGCAACGGGCCCCGGGGCGAGCAGTACTTC.

This clone was seen only once. The J gene is TRBJ2-1, the V gene TRBV19, with 12 bases aligning to TRBD2. CDR1 and CDR2 (germline): LNHDA, SQIVND (reference sequence). The CDR3 length is 17 residues. The V gene end was trimmed by 6 bases and the J gene end by 0 bases; junction bases not matched to a gene: 6. DNA for the CDR3: TGTGCCAGTAGAAACACTAGCGGGAGGTTCTCCTACAATGAGCAGTTCTTC. This codes for CASRNTSGRFSYNEQFF.

The V and J genes are TRBV2 and TRBJ1-5; 8 bases line up with TRBD1. After removal of 7 bases from V and 0 bases from J, the junction contained 8 bases not matched to a gene. Germline CDR1 SNHLY, CDR2 FYNNEI. The CDR3 is 16 amino acids. In DNA, the CDR3 is TGTGCCAGCACAAAAGACAGGGGAACTAGCAATCAGCCCCAGCATTTT. Translated, it gives CASTKDRGTSNQPQHF.

V is TRBV29-1 and J is TRBJ2-5; 8 bases align to TRBD1. Per germline, CDR1 SQVTM and CDR2 ANQGSEA. This CDR3 comprises 15 residues. The trim removed 0 bases at V and 4 bases at J, leaving 7 bases unmatched. CDR3: CSVEEVSGGSETQYF. CDR3 nucleotide sequence: TGCAGCGTTGAAGAGGTTTCAGGGGGCTCAGAGACCCAGTACTTC.

The V call is TRBV7-9, the J call TRBJ2-3; TRBD1 agrees at 8 bases. The trim removed 2 bases at V and 4 bases at J, leaving 5 bases unmatched. This CDR3 spans 15 amino acids. Germline lookup yields CDR1 SEHNR and CDR2 FQNEAQ (reference sequence). CDR3 amino acids: CASSLSGQGPDTQYF. The CDR3 DNA sequence: TGTGCCAGCAGCTTATCCGGACAGGGCCCAGATACGCAGTATTTT.

The V gene is TRBV16, the J gene TRBJ1-2, with D maybe TRBD1 (6 bases). The CDR3 sequence is 16 residues long. The ends were cut back, 2 bases at V and 0 bases at J, with 13 bases in the middle. Per germline, CDR1 KGHSY and CDR2 FQNENV. This CDR3 reads CASSQTTGMANYGYTF. CDR3 nucleotide sequence: TGTGCCAGCAGCCAAACTACAGGGATGGCTAACTATGGCTACACCTTC.

In DNA, the CDR3 is TGTGCCAGCAGCTCTCCGGGACAGGAAAATCAGCCCCAGCATTTT. Translating gives CASSSPGQENQPQHF. The chain carries TRBV11-2 and TRBJ1-5, with 8 bases that match TRBD1. CDR1 and CDR2 (germline): SGHAT, FQNNGV. The CDR3 is 15 amino acids. The trim removed 4 bases at V and 4 bases at J, leaving 6 bases unmatched.

The V call is TRBV5-1, the J call TRBJ2-1, with 13 bases that match TRBD2. The J segment lost 0 bases and the V segment lost 1 base, leaving 7 bases of the junction unmatched. Per germline, CDR1 SGHRS and CDR2 YFSETQ. CDR3 length: 19 amino acids. DNA of the CDR3: TGCGCCAGCAGCTTGCGACTAGCGGGAGGCGCCCGCTCCTACAATGAGCAGTTCTTC. It translates to CASSLRLAGGARSYNEQFF.

The V call is TRBV7-9, the J call TRBJ2-3; 14 bases align to TRBD2. CDR3 size: 17 residues. CDR1 is SEHNR, CDR2 FQNEAQ, per germline (reference sequence). V trimming: 5 bases; J trimming: 7 bases; junction bases outside the gene matches: 11. As DNA, the CDR3 is TGTGCCAGCAGCCAAGGGACTAGCGGGAGTTGGGGAAATACGCAGTATTTT. Translating it yields CASSQGTSGSWGNTQYF.

The chain recombines TRBV2 with TRBJ2-7; D ambiguous. The length of the CDR3 is 14 residues. Germline V gene data show CDR1 as SNHLY and CDR2 as FYNNEI. V was pared by 2 bases and J by 2 bases, with 10 bases between. The CDR3 here is CASSERQITYEQYF. The CDR3 DNA reads TGTGCCAGCAGTGAACGCCAGATAACCTACGAGCAGTACTTC.

This sequence joins TRBV28 and TRBJ1-2; perhaps TRBD1 as D (6 bases). V shed 6 bases and J shed 3 bases, with 17 bases lying between them. Germline CDR1 MDHEN, CDR2 SYDVKM. The CDR3 is 15 residues long. The CDR3 loop reads CASSPGGLGDYGYTF. The CDR3 nucleotides are TGTGCCAGCAGCCCGGGGGGCCTAGGGGACTATGGCTACACCTTC.

The chain joins TRBV6-5 to TRBJ2-7; 12 nucleotides line up with TRBD2. Per the germline V gene, CDR1 is MNHEY and CDR2 is SVGAGI. V was clipped by 2 bases and J by 7 bases; unmatched bases: 3. CDR3 length: 14 residues. The DNA of the CDR3 is TGTGCCAGCAGTTACCAAGGACTAGCGGGGGAGCAGTACTTC. Amino acid sequence: CASSYQGLAGEQYF.

The chain is built from TRBV4-1 and TRBJ1-2, with D tentatively TRBD1 (5 bases). This CDR3 spans 14 amino acids. In germline, CDR1 is MGHRA, CDR2 YSYEKL. V lost 4 bases and J lost 2, with 11 bases in between. CDR3 loop: CASSPRSGNYGYTF. CDR3 DNA: TGCGCCAGCAGCCCTCGGTCAGGGAACTATGGCTACACCTTC.

The V and J genes are TRBV19 and TRBJ2-7, with 8 bases that match TRBD1. This CDR3 region has 15 residues. CDR1 and CDR2 from the germline V gene are LNHDA and SQIVND (reference sequence). V was pared by 3 bases and J by 3 bases, with 7 bases of the junction left unmatched. The CDR3 here is CASSIVGTGDYEQYF. CDR3 DNA sequence: TGTGCCAGTAGTATTGTAGGGACAGGAGACTACGAGCAGTACTTC.

This rearrangement joins TRBV6-5 to TRBJ2-7; TRBD1 is a possible D gene (6 bases). CDR3 size: 14 residues. Germline loops: CDR1 MNHEY, CDR2 SVGAGI. Trimming cost V 6 bases and J 5 bases, with 17 bases left between them. DNA for the CDR3: TGTGCCAGCAGCCTCCGGGACAAGGGGGACGAGCAGTACTTC. It codes for CASSLRDKGDEQYF.

The rearrangement uses TRBV6-1 and TRBJ1-1; the D gene is possibly TRBD1 (6 bases). Trimming cost V 3 bases and J 3 bases, with 8 bases left between them. Germline-derived CDR1 and CDR2 are MNHNS and SASEGT. The CDR3 runs 13 residues. This CDR3 is CASSDRGHTEAFF. The CDR3 nucleotides are TGTGCCAGCAGTGACAGGGGTCACACTGAAGCTTTCTTT.

This clone was counted a single time. The chain joins TRBV6-6 to TRBJ1-3, with unresolved D. CDR1 is MNHNY and CDR2 is SVGAGI in the germline V gene (reference sequence). The CDR3 has 14 amino acids. Trimming took off 8 bases at V and 1 base at J, with 12 bases between the two ends. In DNA form, the CDR3 reads TGTGCCAGCGGCGGATCCGCGTCTGGAAACACCATATATTTT. The encoded protein is CASGGSASGNTIYF.

V is TRBV10-3 and J is TRBJ1-5; tentative D call: TRBD1 (5 bases). Trimming took off 0 bases at V and 7 bases at J, with 10 bases between the two ends. The CDR3 has 14 residues. CDR1 and CDR2 from the germline V gene are ENHRY and SYGVKD. CDR3 amino acids: CAISESGGRQPQHF. CDR3 coding DNA: TGTGCCATCAGTGAGTCCGGGGGTCGGCAGCCCCAGCATTTT.

In its sample, this clone was seen once. The J gene is TRBJ2-2, the V gene TRBV15; 8 bases are shared with TRBD1. The CDR3 has 17 residues. V shed 7 bases and J 2 bases; nucleotides not matched to a gene: 12. Germline V gives CDR1 LNHNV, CDR2 YYDKDF (reference sequence). The CDR3 loop is CATIWGGDRGNTGELFF. The CDR3, as DNA: TGTGCCACCATTTGGGGTGGCGACAGGGGAAACACCGGGGAGCTGTTTTTT.

This chain links TRBV11-2 with TRBJ2-2; 15 bases are a match to TRBD2. This CDR3 region has 16 residues. With V trimmed by 4 bases and J by 7 bases, 4 bases remained unmatched. CDR1 is SGHAT and CDR2 is FQNNGV in the germline V gene. CDR3 in amino acids: CASSSGLAGGGGELFF. The DNA for the CDR3 is TGTGCCAGCAGCTCGGGACTAGCGGGGGGCGGCGGGGAGCTGTTTTTT.

The chain uses TRBV21-1 and TRBJ2-1; the D segment call TRBD2 is taken from the table without a DNA check. TRBV21-1 is assigned pseudogene status. CDR3 length: 16 residues. CDR3 amino acids: CASSKWEGSSYNEQFF. Here the CDR3 DNA reads TGTGCCAGCAGCAAATGGGAGGGAAGCTCCTACAATGAGCAGTTCTTC.

V gene TRBV3-1 (or the pseudogene TRBV3-2) combines with J gene TRBJ2-1; no clear D. The CDR3 has 14 amino acids. The germline V gene encodes CDR1 LGHDT and CDR2 YNNKEL (reference sequence). With 3 bases removed from V and 8 bases from J, the gap between germline ends came to 14 bases. DNA of the CDR3: TGTGCCAGCAGCCATTCAACTTACTCGGATGAGCAGTTCTTC. The encoded protein is CASSHSTYSDEQFF.

The V call is TRBV6-5, the J call TRBJ2-1; D might be TRBD1 (5 bases). The CDR3 is 13 amino acids. V shed 2 bases and J shed 7 bases, with 9 bases lying between them. Germline V gene sequence: CDR1 MNHEY, CDR2 SVGAGI. The CDR3 DNA is TGTGCCAGCAGTTACCGACAGAATAATGAGCAGTTCTTC. Translation gives CASSYRQNNEQFF.

This chain links TRBV7-9 with TRBJ2-3; D may be TRBD1 (8 bases). The CDR3 totals 16 residues. V was cut by 5 bases and J by 7 bases, with 22 bases left in between. Germline CDR1 and CDR2: SEHNR and FQNEAQ (reference sequence). CDR3 in amino acids: CASSPPRGREKNTQYF. The CDR3 DNA follows: TGTGCCAGCAGCCCACCCAGGGGGCGGGAGAAAAATACGCAGTATTTT.

The chain is built from TRBV3-1 (or the pseudogene TRBV3-2) and TRBJ1-3; unclear D gene. With 4 bases removed from V and 0 bases from J, the gap between germline ends came to 10 bases. The CDR3 runs to 15 residues. Germline lookup yields CDR1 LGHDT and CDR2 YNNKEL (reference sequence). The DNA of the CDR3 is TGTGCCAGCAGCCGACGGAGGGTCTCTGGAAACACCATATATTTT. It encodes CASSRRRVSGNTIYF.

This clone was seen only a few times. This same CDR3 is encoded by further DNA sequences in the sample. This rearrangement joins TRBV4-1 to TRBJ1-5; no definite D call. The CDR3 is 14 amino acids. Germline V CDR1 and CDR2: MGHRA, YSYEKL. Trimming removed 0 bases from V and 4 bases from J, with 7 bases in between. CDR3 in DNA: TGCGCCAGCAGCCAAGAAAGAGATAATCAGCCCCAGCATTTT. It translates to CASSQERDNQPQHF.

The V gene is TRBV27, the J gene TRBJ1-6, with D possibly matching TRBD1 (6 bases). Looked up from germline, CDR1 is MNHEY and CDR2 is SMNVEV (reference sequence). Trimming removed 6 bases from V and 6 bases from J, with 12 bases in between. The CDR3 is 14 residues long. The CDR3 loop reads CASRTGQGNSPLHF. The CDR3 region has the DNA TGTGCCAGCAGAACAGGGCAGGGTAATTCACCCCTCCACTTT.

The V call is TRBV24-1, the J call TRBJ2-4; maybe TRBD1 (6 bases). This CDR3 region has 12 residues. CDR1 KGHDR and CDR2 SFDVKD come from the germline V gene. Deletions cut 7 bases from V and 10 bases from J, with 13 bases between. CDR3 region: CATSQQGNIQYF. CDR3 DNA: TGTGCCACCAGCCAACAGGGTAATATTCAGTACTTC.